The rows below give T cell receptor beta chains drawn from one sample of a study of blood T cell repertoires in COVID-19. The assay was immunoSEQ multiplex PCR, and TCRdb's table has in-frame clones only and misses some. Of over 150,000 clones in the sample, around 85% were seen once. The sequencing sample was made of peripheral blood. All receptors come from a woman older than 75 with COVID-19, enrolled during active disease. Each CDR3 is given with its conserved first and last residue. A D gene is named only where the DNA matches it firmly. The size entry is marked missing in some rows and otherwise reads once, few, many or a size class.

clone size	D gene	V gene	J gene	CDR3 protein	CDR3 DNA
NA	NA	TRBV3-1/TRBV3-2	TRBJ1-2	CASSGGPGSGYTF	TGTGCCAGCAGCGGGGGCCCTGGGTCAGGCTACACCTTC
NA	TRBD2	TRBV12-3/TRBV12-4	TRBJ2-1	CASSLLTSGQFF	TGTGCCAGCAGTTTGTTGACTAGCGGGCAGTTCTTC
once	NA	TRBV10-3	TRBJ1-1	CATMAEANTEAFF	TGTGCCACCATGGCCGAGGCGAACACTGAAGCTTTCTTT
NA	NA	TRBV7-9	TRBJ2-3	CASSFSRGTDTQYF	TGTGCCAGCAGCTTTTCGCGGGGCACAGATACGCAGTATTTT
NA	TRBD1	TRBV19	TRBJ2-2	CAVRTGNTGELFF	TGTGCAGTACGGACAGGGAACACCGGGGAGCTGTTTTTT
NA	TRBD1	TRBV6-5	TRBJ1-1	CASSYGTGRVNTEAFF	TGTGCCAGCAGTTACGGGACAGGGAGGGTGAACACTGAAGCTTTCTTT
NA	TRBD1	TRBV12-3/TRBV12-4	TRBJ1-2	CASRRTGGFGYTF	TGTGCCAGCAGGCGGACAGGGGGCTTTGGCTACACCTTC
NA	NA	TRBV7-9	TRBJ2-5	CASSLPGNRETQYF	TGTGCCAGCAGCTTACCGGGGAATCGAGAGACCCAGTACTTC
NA	TRBD1	TRBV18	TRBJ2-7	CASSPPQGASYEQYF	TGTGCCAGCTCACCCCCCCAGGGGGCTTCTTACGAGCAGTACTTC
NA	TRBD1	TRBV2	TRBJ1-5	CASSKETGGQPQHF	TGTGCCAGCAGCAAAGAGACAGGGGGGCAGCCCCAGCATTTT
few	NA	TRBV7-7	TRBJ2-2	CASSLGWVRGRRTTGELFF	TGTGCTAGCAGCTTAGGGTGGGTACGGGGTCGTCGGACGACCGGGGAGCTGTTTTTT
NA	NA	TRBV4-1	TRBJ1-1	CASSQGSTEAFF	TGCGCCAGCAGCCAAGGCAGCACTGAAGCTTTCTTT
NA	NA	TRBV9	TRBJ2-5	CASSVAGAETQYF	TGTGCCAGCAGCGTAGCTGGAGCGGAGACCCAGTACTTC
once	NA	TRBV6-5	TRBJ1-3	CASSSDRSPGNTIYF	TGTGCCAGCAGCTCAGACAGATCCCCTGGAAACACCATATATTTT
few	NA	TRBV5-1	TRBJ1-1	CASSSPPGLTVTEAFF	TGCGCCAGCAGCTCCCCGCCCGGCTTAACAGTTACTGAAGCTTTCTTT
NA	NA	TRBV29-1	TRBJ1-1	CSVDRGLNTEAFF	TGCAGCGTTGACAGGGGATTGAACACTGAAGCTTTCTTT
once	NA	TRBV19	TRBJ1-1	CASSAQGTYPFF	TGTGCCAGTAGTGCACAGGGTACCTATCCTTTCTTT
NA	NA	TRBV13	TRBJ2-4	CASSQRVEAKNIQYF	TGTGCCAGCAGCCAGCGAGTTGAGGCCAAAAACATTCAGTACTTC
NA	NA	TRBV6-6	TRBJ1-2	CASSTPGDYYGYTF	TGTGCCAGCAGTACCCCGGGGGACTACTATGGCTACACCTTC
few	NA	TRBV4-2	TRBJ2-1	CASSQDQGVAYNEQFF	TGTGCCAGCAGCCAAGATCAGGGCGTGGCCTACAATGAGCAGTTCTTC
NA	NA	TRBV7-6	TRBJ1-1	CASSLGYGQGTEAFF	TGTGCCAGCAGCTTAGGCTACGGACAAGGTACTGAAGCTTTCTTT
NA	NA	TRBV7-2	TRBJ1-1	CASSLQGFNTEAFF	TGTGCCAGCAGCCTCCAGGGATTCAACACTGAAGCTTTCTTT
once	TRBD1	TRBV5-5	TRBJ2-2	CASSLPQGDTGELFF	TGTGCCAGCAGCTTGCCGCAGGGGGACACCGGGGAGCTGTTTTTT
NA	NA	TRBV7-2	TRBJ1-2	CASSLGVRDGYTF	TGTGCCAGCAGCTTAGGGGTCAGGGATGGCTACACCTTC
NA	NA	TRBV12-3/TRBV12-4	TRBJ1-1	CASSPQVGTEAFF	TGTGCCAGCAGCCCACAGGTGGGCACTGAAGCTTTCTTT
NA	NA	TRBV5-1	TRBJ1-2	CASSLGVAGYGYTF	TGCGCCAGCAGCTTGGGGGTTGCAGGGTACGGCTACACCTTC
once	NA	TRBV21-1	TRBJ2-7	CASGRDNYEQYF	TGTGCAAGCGGACGGGACAACTACGAGCAGTACTTC